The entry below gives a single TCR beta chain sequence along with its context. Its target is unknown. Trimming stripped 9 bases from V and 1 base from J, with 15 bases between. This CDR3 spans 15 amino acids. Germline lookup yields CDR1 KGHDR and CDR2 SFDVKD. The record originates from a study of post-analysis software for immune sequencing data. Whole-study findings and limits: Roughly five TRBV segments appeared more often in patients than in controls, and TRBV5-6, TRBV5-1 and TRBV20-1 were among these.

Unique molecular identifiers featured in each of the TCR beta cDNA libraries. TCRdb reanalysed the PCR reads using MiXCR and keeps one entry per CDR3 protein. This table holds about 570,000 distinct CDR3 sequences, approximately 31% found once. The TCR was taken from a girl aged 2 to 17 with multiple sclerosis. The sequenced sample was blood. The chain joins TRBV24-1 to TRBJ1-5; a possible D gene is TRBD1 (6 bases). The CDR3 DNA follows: TGTGCCACCGGGGTGGGGGCGGGGAGCAATCAGCCCCAGCATTTT. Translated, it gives CATGVGAGSNQPQHF.